This T cell receptor (beta chain) was recovered during a study of shared clonotypes between healthy human individuals. General observations from the study: It was only blood that was sampled, and tissue repertoires likely differ.

Measured with immunoSEQ multiplex PCR; TCRdb has only the in-frame clones, and not every one. The sample yields some 450,000 clones, 70% to 80% seen once. Details on this clone: As yet, its antigen is unknown. At one end, the junction sequence differs from germline, possibly due to a read error.

This CDR3 comprises 16 residues. CDR1 is SGHTA, CDR2 FQGTGA, per germline. The source is a woman aged 40 to 50 in good health. Some clones in this sample may be carry-over from other donors' samples. The chain uses TRBV7-3 and TRBJ2-1; TRBD2 agrees at 9 bases. The sequenced sample was PBMCs. DNA for the CDR3: TGCGCCAGCAGCCAAGAGACTAGCGGCTCCTACAATGAGCAGTTCTTC. This gives the protein CASSQETSGSYNEQFF.